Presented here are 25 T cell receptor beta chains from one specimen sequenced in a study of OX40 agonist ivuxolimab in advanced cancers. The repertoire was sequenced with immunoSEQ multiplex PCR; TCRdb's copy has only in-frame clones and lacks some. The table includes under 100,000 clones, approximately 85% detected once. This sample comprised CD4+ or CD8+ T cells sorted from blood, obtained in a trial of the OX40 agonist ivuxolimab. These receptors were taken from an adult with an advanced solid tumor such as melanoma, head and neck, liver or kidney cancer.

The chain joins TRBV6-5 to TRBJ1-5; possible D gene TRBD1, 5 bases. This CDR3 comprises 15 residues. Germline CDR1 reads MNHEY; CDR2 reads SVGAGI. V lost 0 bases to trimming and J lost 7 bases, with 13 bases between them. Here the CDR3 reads CASSYSGGSAQPQHF. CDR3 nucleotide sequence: TGTGCCAGCAGTTACTCTGGGGGAAGCGCCCAGCCCCAGCATTTT.

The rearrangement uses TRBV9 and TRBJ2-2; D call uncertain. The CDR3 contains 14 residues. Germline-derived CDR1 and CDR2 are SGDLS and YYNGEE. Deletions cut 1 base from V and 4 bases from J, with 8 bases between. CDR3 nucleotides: TGTGCCAGCAGCGTATTCAGCCGCACCGGGGAGCTGTTTTTT. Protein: CASSVFSRTGELFF. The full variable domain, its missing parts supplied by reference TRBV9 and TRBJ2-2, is DSGVTQTPKHLITATGQRVTLRCSPRSGDLSVYWYQQSLDQGLQFLIQYYNGEERAKGNILERFSAQQFPDLHSELNLSSLELGDSALYFCASSVFSRTGELFFGEGSRLTVL.

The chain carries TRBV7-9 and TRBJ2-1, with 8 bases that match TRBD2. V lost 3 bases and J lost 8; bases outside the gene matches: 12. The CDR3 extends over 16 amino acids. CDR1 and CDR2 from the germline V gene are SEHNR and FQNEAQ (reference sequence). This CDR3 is CASSLDGRAGVDEQFF. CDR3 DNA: TGTGCCAGCAGCTTGGACGGGAGGGCAGGCGTAGATGAGCAGTTCTTC.

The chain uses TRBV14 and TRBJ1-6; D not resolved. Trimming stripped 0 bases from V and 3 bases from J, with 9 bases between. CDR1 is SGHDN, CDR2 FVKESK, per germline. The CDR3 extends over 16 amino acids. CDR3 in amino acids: CASSQEVVDYNSPLHF. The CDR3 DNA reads TGTGCCAGCAGCCAAGAGGTGGTAGACTATAATTCACCCCTCCACTTT. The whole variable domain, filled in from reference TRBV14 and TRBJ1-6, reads EAGVTQFPSHSVIEKGQTVTLRCDPISGHDNLYWYRRVMGKEIKFLLHFVKESKQDESGMPNNRFLAERTGGTYSTLKVQPAELEDSGVYFCASSQEVVDYNSPLHFGNGTRLTVT.

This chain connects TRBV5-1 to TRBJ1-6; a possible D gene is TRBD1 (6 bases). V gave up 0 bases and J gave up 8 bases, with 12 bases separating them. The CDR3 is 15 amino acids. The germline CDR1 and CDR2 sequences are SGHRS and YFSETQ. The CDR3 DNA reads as TGCGCCAGCAGCTTGGATGGCGCAGGGGATTCACCCCTCCACTTT. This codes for CASSLDGAGDSPLHF.

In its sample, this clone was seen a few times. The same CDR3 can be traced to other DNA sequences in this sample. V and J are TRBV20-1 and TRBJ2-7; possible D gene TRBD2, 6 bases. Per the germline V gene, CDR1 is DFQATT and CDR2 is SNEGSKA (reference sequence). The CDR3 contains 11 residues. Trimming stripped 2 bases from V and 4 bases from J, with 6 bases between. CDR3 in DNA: TGCAGTGCTAGACGGGGGTACGAGCAGTACTTC. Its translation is CSARRGYEQYF.

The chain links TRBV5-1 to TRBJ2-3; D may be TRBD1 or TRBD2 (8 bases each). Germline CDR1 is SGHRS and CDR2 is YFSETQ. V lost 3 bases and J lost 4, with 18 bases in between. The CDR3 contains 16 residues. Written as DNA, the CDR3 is TGCGCCAGCAGCTGGGGCGGGGGGACAGGCCCAGATACGCAGTATTTT. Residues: CASSWGGGTGPDTQYF.

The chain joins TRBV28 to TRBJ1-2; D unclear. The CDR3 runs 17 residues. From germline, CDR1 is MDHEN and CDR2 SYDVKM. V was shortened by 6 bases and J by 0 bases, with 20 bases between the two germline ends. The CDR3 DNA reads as TGTGCCAGCAGCAATACCGCAGGTACTGAGACTAACTATGGCTACACCTTC. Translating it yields CASSNTAGTETNYGYTF.

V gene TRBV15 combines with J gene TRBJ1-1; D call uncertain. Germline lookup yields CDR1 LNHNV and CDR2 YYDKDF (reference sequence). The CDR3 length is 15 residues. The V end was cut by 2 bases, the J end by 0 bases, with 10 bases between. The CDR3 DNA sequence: TGTGCCACCAGCAGAAATACTCTCATGAACACTGAAGCTTTCTTT. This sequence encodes CATSRNTLMNTEAFF.

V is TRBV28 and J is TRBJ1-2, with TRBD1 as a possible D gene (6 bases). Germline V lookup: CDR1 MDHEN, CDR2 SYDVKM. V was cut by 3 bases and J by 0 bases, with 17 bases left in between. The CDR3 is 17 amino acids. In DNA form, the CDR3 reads TGTGCCAGCAGTTTGTTAGGGGGTGCTACCTCTAACTATGGCTACACCTTC. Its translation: CASSLLGGATSNYGYTF.

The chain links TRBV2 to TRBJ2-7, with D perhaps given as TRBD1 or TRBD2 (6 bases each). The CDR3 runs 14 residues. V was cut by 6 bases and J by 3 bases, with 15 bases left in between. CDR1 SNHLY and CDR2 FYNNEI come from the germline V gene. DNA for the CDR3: TGTGCCAGCAGAGGAGTGAGGGGGGTCTACGAGCAGTACTTC. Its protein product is CASRGVRGVYEQYF.

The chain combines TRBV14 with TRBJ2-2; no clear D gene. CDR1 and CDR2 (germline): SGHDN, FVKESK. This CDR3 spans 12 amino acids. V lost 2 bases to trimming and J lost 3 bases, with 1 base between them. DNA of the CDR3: TGTGCCAGCAGCCAACACACCGGGGAGCTGTTTTTT. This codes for CASSQHTGELFF.

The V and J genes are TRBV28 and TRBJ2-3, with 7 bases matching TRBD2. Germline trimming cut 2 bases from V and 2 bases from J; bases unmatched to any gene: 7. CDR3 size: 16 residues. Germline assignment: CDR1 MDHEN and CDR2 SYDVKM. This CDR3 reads CASSLVGGGYTDTQYF. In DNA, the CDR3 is TGTGCCAGCAGTTTAGTGGGGGGGGGATACACAGATACGCAGTATTTT.

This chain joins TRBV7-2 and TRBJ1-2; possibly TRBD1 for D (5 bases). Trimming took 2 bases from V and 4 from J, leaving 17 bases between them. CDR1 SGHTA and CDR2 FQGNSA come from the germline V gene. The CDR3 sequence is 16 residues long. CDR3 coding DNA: TGTGCCAGCAGCTTAACGCGTAGGGGATCGGGCTATGGCTACACCTTC. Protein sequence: CASSLTRRGSGYGYTF.

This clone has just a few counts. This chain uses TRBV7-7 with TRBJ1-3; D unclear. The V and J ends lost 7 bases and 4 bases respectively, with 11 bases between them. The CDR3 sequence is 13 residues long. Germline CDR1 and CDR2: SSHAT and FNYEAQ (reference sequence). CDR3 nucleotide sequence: TGTGCCAGCACCAATCCACCGGGAAACACCATATATTTT. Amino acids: CASTNPPGNTIYF.

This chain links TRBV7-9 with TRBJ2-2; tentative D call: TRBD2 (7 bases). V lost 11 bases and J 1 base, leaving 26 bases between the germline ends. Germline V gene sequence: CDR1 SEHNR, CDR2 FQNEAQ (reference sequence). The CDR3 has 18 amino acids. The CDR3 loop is CAAHRGAGPTRNTGELFF. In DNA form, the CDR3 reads TGTGCCGCCCACCGGGGGGCAGGTCCTACGCGGAACACCGGGGAGCTGTTTTTT.

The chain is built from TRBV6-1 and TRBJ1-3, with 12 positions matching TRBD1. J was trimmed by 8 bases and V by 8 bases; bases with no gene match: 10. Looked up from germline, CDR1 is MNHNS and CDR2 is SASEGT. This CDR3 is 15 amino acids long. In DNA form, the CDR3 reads TGTGCCAGCCGCGGGACAGGGGGCTATTGGGACACCATATATTTT. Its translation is CASRGTGGYWDTIYF.

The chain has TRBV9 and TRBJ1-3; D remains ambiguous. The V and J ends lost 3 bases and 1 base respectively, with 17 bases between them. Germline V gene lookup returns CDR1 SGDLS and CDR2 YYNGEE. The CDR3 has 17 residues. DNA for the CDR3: TGTGCCAGCAGCGCGGTGGATGGGGTTAGGTCTGGAAACACCATATATTTT. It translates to CASSAVDGVRSGNTIYF.

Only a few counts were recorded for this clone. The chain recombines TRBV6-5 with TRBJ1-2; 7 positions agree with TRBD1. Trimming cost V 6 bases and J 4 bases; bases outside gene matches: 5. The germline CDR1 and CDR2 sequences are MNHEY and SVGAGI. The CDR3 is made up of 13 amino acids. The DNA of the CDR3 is TGTGCCAGCAGCACCCGGGACAGCTATGGCTACACCTTC. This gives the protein CASSTRDSYGYTF.

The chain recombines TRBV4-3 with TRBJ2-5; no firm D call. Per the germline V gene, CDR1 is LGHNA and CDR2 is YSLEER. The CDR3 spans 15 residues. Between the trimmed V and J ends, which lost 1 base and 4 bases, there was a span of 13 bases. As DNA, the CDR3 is TGCGCCAGCAGCCAAGCAACGGTTACTTCAGAGACCCAGTACTTC. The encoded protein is CASSQATVTSETQYF.

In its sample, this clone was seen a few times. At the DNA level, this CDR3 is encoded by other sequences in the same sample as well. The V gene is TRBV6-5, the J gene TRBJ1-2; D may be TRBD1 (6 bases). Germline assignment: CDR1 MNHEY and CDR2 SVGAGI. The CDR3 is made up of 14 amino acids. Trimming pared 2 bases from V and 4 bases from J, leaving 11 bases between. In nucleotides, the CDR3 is TGTGCCAGCAGTTACGGTGGACAGCCCTATGGCTACACCTTC. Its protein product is CASSYGGQPYGYTF.

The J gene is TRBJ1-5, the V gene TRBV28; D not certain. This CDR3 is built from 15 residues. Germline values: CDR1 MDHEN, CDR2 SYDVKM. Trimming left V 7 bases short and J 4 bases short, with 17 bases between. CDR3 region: CASTKTLAGNQPQHF. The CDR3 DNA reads TGTGCCAGCACCAAAACCCTGGCGGGGAATCAGCCCCAGCATTTT. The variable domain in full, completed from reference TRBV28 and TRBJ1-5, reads DVKVTQSSRYLVKRTGEKVFLECVQDMDHENMFWYRQDPGLGLRLIYFSYDVKMKEKGDIPEGYSVSREKKERFSLILESASTNQTSMYLCASTKTLAGNQPQHFGDGTRLSIL.

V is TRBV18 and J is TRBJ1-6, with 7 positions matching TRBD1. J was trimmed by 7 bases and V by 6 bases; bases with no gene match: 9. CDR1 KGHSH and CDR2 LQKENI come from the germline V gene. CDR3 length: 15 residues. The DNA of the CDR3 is TGTGCCAGCTCCACCGGGGGGACAGAGAATTCACCCCTCCACTTT. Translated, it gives CASSTGGTENSPLHF.

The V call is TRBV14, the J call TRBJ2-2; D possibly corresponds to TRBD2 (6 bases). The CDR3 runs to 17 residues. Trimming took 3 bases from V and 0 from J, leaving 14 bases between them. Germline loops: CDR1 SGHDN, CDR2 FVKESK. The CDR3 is CASSQGTGLPNTGELFF. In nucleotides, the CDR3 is TGTGCCAGCAGCCAGGGTACGGGACTGCCGAACACCGGGGAGCTGTTTTTT.

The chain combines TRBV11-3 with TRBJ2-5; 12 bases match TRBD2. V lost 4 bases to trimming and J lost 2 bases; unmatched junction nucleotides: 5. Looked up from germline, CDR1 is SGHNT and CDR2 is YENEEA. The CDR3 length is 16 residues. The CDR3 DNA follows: TGTGCCAGCAGCTGCCTAGCGGGGGGGGTACAAGAGACCCAGTACTTC. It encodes CASSCLAGGVQETQYF.